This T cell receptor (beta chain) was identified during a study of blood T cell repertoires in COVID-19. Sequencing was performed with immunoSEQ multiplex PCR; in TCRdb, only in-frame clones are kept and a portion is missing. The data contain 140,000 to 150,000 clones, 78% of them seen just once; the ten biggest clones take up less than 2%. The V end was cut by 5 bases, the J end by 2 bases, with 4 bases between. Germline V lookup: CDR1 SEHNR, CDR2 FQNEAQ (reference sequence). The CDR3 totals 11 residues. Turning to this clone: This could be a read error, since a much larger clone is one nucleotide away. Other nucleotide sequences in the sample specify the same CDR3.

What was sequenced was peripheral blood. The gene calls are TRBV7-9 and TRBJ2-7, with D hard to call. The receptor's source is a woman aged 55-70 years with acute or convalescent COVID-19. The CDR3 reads CASSPAYEQYF. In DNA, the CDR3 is TGTGCCAGCAGCCCCGCCTACGAGCAGTACTTC.